This T cell receptor (beta chain) comes out of a study of cytomegalovirus exposure and HLA in healthy donors. The PCR was carried out with 60 Vbeta primers and 13 Jbeta primers. TCRdb keeps only in-frame clones here, not all; method: immunoSEQ multiplex PCR. This table has roughly 66,000 clones, around 78% appearing once. Germline V CDR1 and CDR2: SGHTA, FQGNSA. This CDR3 comprises 18 residues. V dropped 5 bases and J dropped 5; count of bases not matched to a gene: 18. The chain joins TRBV7-2 to TRBJ2-1, with 7 bases matching TRBD1. This clonotype was sampled from a man aged 45-60 years in good health and CMV-seronegative. The sequenced sample was PBMCs. CDR3 coding DNA: TGTGCCAGCAGCGCACAGGGGCGGATAAAGGGTGGAGACAATGAGCAGTTCTTC. Translated, it gives CASSAQGRIKGGDNEQFF.